Listed below are T cell receptor beta chains from one sample, sequenced in a study of cytomegalovirus exposure and HLA in healthy donors. Sequencing used immunoSEQ multiplex PCR; TCRdb keeps in-frame clones, though not all of them. This sample has around 100,000 clones, with about four fifths found just once. Sequenced input: PBMCs. These receptors all stem from a woman in her thirties or forties in good health and CMV-seropositive. The CDR3 runs from the conserved cysteine through the conserved F or W. D genes are given only for firm matches. A row's size may be missing; if present it is once, few, many or a size class.

d_gene	abundance	v_gene	j_gene	CDR3nt	CDR3aa
TRBD2	few	TRBV7-6	TRBJ2-3	TGTGCCAGCAGCGGGACTAGCGGCCTGACAGATACGCAGTATTTT	CASSGTSGLTDTQYF
TRBD2	-	TRBV7-2	TRBJ2-3	TGTGCCAGCAGTGGTGGCCTGACTAGCGTCAACTGGTGGGATACGCAGTATTTT	CASSGGLTSVNWWDTQYF
TRBD2	-	TRBV9	TRBJ2-1	TGTGCCAGCAGCGTAGGGGCGGGAGGAGACAATGAGCAGTTCTTC	CASSVGAGGDNEQFF
TRBD1	-	TRBV7-7	TRBJ1-4	TGTGCTAGCAGCTTAGCCTGGACAGGAATGCGGGAAAAACTGTTTTTT	CASSLAWTGMREKLFF
TRBD2	-	TRBV5-6	TRBJ2-7	TGTGCCAGCAGCATTAGCGGGAGCTCCTACGAGCAGTACTTC	CASSISGSSYEQYF
-	few	TRBV4-1	TRBJ1-4	TGCGCCAGCAGCCAGGGGGCGCGTGAAAATGAAAAACTGTTTTTT	CASSQGARENEKLFF
-	once	TRBV21-1	TRBJ2-7	TGTGCCAGCAGCAAAGTGGGGAGCTCCTACGAGCAGTACTTC	CASSKVGSSYEQYF
TRBD2	-	TRBV4-1	TRBJ2-4	TGCGCCAGCAGCCCGCCAGGGAGCGGGATTGGAGCCAAAAACATTCAGTACTTC	CASSPPGSGIGAKNIQYF
-	few	TRBV7-9	TRBJ2-3	TGTGCCAGCAGCTTAGTAGGGGGGGGCTCGGTCTACAGCACAGATACGCAGTATTTT	CASSLVGGGSVYSTDTQYF
-	-	TRBV7-8	TRBJ1-3	TGTGCCAGCAGCTTAGGGCACTCTGGAAACACCATATATTTT	CASSLGHSGNTIYF